The rows below give T cell receptor beta chains drawn from one sample of a study of tumor-infiltrating lymphocytes in primary liver carcinoma. TCRdb passed the multiplex PCR reads through MiXCR, listing each CDR3 protein once. The sample has fewer than 400,000 distinct CDR3 sequences; approximately 60% are singletons. Sequencing input: peripheral blood. Every receptor here comes from a man aged 40-50 years with primary liver carcinoma and hepatitis B virus infection. Both conserved end residues are part of each CDR3. The order of the fields is V gene, J gene, CDR3 protein.

v_gene: TRBV11-1; j_gene: TRBJ2-2; CDR3aa: CASNSDPMGTGELFF
v_gene: TRBV6-1; j_gene: TRBJ1-1; CDR3aa: CASTLDSAETEAFF
v_gene: TRBV4-2; j_gene: TRBJ1-4; CDR3aa: CASSQEGRNEKLFF
v_gene: TRBV6-1; j_gene: TRBJ2-5; CDR3aa: CAISSGQNQETQYF
v_gene: TRBV29-1; j_gene: TRBJ2-2; CDR3aa: CSVSKTGRNTGELFF
v_gene: TRBV6-5; j_gene: TRBJ1-1; CDR3aa: CASSYDAGSLNTEAFF
v_gene: TRBV5-4; j_gene: TRBJ2-5; CDR3aa: CAISTNQETQYF
v_gene: TRBV11-2; j_gene: TRBJ2-5; CDR3aa: CASIEWGQVARETQYF
v_gene: TRBV28; j_gene: TRBJ1-5; CDR3aa: CASRPDQDQPQHF
v_gene: TRBV5-4; j_gene: TRBJ2-3; CDR3aa: CDSTSGTGTSDTQYF
v_gene: TRBV5-1; j_gene: TRBJ2-3; CDR3aa: CASSLEGWDFDFTDTQYF
v_gene: TRBV5-6; j_gene: TRBJ2-1; CDR3aa: CASYLPGLAGRGGTNEQFF
v_gene: TRBV10-3; j_gene: TRBJ2-4; CDR3aa: CAISEPAGAAIQYF
v_gene: TRBV5-5; j_gene: TRBJ1-1; CDR3aa: CASSPGGRTNTEAFF
v_gene: TRBV7-9; j_gene: TRBJ2-1; CDR3aa: CASSRGGGSYNEQFF
v_gene: TRBV7-8; j_gene: TRBJ1-2; CDR3aa: CASSLLGAAGYTF
v_gene: TRBV28; j_gene: TRBJ2-3; CDR3aa: CASSPIPGSDTQYF
v_gene: TRBV6-1; j_gene: TRBJ2-7; CDR3aa: CSSSEYRGLYEQYF
v_gene: TRBV6-2/TRBV6-3; j_gene: TRBJ2-7; CDR3aa: CASRGLANYEQYF
v_gene: TRBV5-4; j_gene: TRBJ1-1; CDR3aa: CASSLGTGAGSTEAFF
v_gene: TRBV2; j_gene: TRBJ2-3; CDR3aa: CANSSLRGDTQYF
v_gene: TRBV12-3/TRBV12-4; j_gene: TRBJ2-7; CDR3aa: CASSGGYEQYF
v_gene: TRBV4-3; j_gene: TRBJ1-5; CDR3aa: CAGSQDGHQPQHF
v_gene: TRBV11-1; j_gene: TRBJ1-1; CDR3aa: CASSSSSCEAFF
v_gene: TRBV25-1; j_gene: TRBJ1-2; CDR3aa: CATSELLTGDYGYTF
v_gene: TRBV12-2; j_gene: TRBJ2-5; CDR3aa: CASRLDGLKETQYF
v_gene: TRBV10-3; j_gene: TRBJ1-1; CDR3aa: CAISVQGGNTEAFF
v_gene: TRBV24-1; j_gene: TRBJ2-1; CDR3aa: CATSEPDMSSYNEQFF
v_gene: TRBV4-1; j_gene: TRBJ1-3; CDR3aa: CASSQTGTRSTIYF
v_gene: TRBV12-3/TRBV12-4; j_gene: TRBJ2-4; CDR3aa: CASSLKWGRGRVAKNIQYF
v_gene: TRBV12-3/TRBV12-4; j_gene: TRBJ1-5; CDR3aa: CASSLAGAGNQPQHF
v_gene: TRBV4-1; j_gene: TRBJ2-3; CDR3aa: CASRLQGTDTQYF